A single sample gave rise to the 10 T cell receptor beta chains below, sequenced in a study of control samples from healthy donors and cancer patients. Libraries were prepared by immunoSEQ multiplex PCR; TCRdb keeps only in-frame clonotypes and omits some of them. This table holds 30,000 to 35,000 clones, around 94% found once. Input material: blood. These receptors were collected from a man aged 60 to 69 in good health.

V and J are TRBV30 and TRBJ2-7; the D call may be TRBD1 or TRBD2 (7 bases each). CDR3 size: 14 residues. Trimming left V 0 bases short and J 2 bases short, with 11 bases between. Germline-derived CDR1 and CDR2 are GTSNPN and SVGIG (reference sequence). Written as DNA, the CDR3 is TGTGCCTGGAGTGTCCAGGGGGGGGCCTACGAGCAGTACTTC. Amino acid sequence: CAWSVQGGAYEQYF.

This rearrangement joins TRBV6-2 or TRBV6-3 to TRBJ1-1; D uncertain. Deletions cut 4 bases from V and 0 bases from J, with 15 bases between. Germline V lookup: CDR1 MNHEY, CDR2 SVGEGT. The CDR3 has 16 amino acids. The CDR3, as DNA: TGTGCCAGCAGTTTCACGTGGACGTTCTTGAACACTGAAGCTTTCTTT. This sequence encodes CASSFTWTFLNTEAFF.

The V call is TRBV19, the J call TRBJ1-3; D is undetermined. The CDR3 contains 12 residues. CDR1 and CDR2 (germline): LNHDA, SQIVND (reference sequence). V lost 5 bases and J lost 6, with 8 bases in between. CDR3 in amino acids: CASSAGVNTIYF. CDR3 sequence (DNA): TGTGCCAGTAGTGCAGGAGTAAACACCATATATTTT.

The CDR3 DNA sequence: TGTGCCAGCAGGGGGACTAGGGGAGAGACCCAGTACTTC. This codes for CASRGTRGETQYF. V usage is TRBV2 and J usage is TRBJ2-5, with 8 bases matching TRBD2. CDR1 and CDR2 from the germline V gene are SNHLY and FYNNEI. This CDR3 is 13 amino acids long. V dropped 6 bases and J dropped 4; count of bases not matched to a gene: 4.

V gene TRBV14 combines with J gene TRBJ2-7; weak D call: TRBD1 (5 bases). This CDR3 is built from 16 residues. Germline CDR1 and CDR2: SGHDN and FVKESK. Trimming removed 1 base at V and 3 bases at J, with 16 bases between. CDR3 bases: TGTGCCAGCAGCCAAGGACAGTCTCGGCCGGACTACGAGCAGTACTTC. Translated, it gives CASSQGQSRPDYEQYF.

The rearrangement joins TRBV4-3 to TRBJ2-7; D gene ambiguous. Germline CDR1 LGHNA, CDR2 YSLEER. This CDR3 has 13 amino acids. Trimming stripped 0 bases from V and 4 bases from J, with 7 bases between. The CDR3 DNA reads as TGCGCCAGCAGCCAAGACAGCAATTACGAGCAGTACTTC. Translating gives CASSQDSNYEQYF.

The chain couples TRBV10-3 to TRBJ1-5, with a weak D call TRBD1 (5 bases). The CDR3 has 13 amino acids. Per germline, CDR1 ENHRY and CDR2 SYGVKD. V gave up 4 bases and J gave up 5 bases, with 9 bases separating them. CDR3 bases: TGTGCCATCAGTGGACAGATCGATCAGCCCCAGCATTTT. It specifies CAISGQIDQPQHF.

V gene TRBV9 combines with J gene TRBJ1-3, with D unresolved. V dropped 4 bases and J dropped 0 bases, with 8 bases sitting between them. This CDR3 contains 14 residues. Germline CDR1 SGDLS, CDR2 YYNGEE. The CDR3 nucleotides read TGTGCCAGCAGCTCCCGGTACTCTGGAAACACCATATATTTT. Residues: CASSSRYSGNTIYF.

V is TRBV2 and J is TRBJ1-2, with TRBD1 as a possible D gene (5 bases). V was trimmed by 8 bases and J by 1 base, leaving 14 bases between them. Germline CDR1 reads SNHLY; CDR2 reads FYNNEI. The CDR3 is made up of 14 amino acids. The CDR3 DNA follows: TGTGCCAGCCCCCCTGGGGGGTTTAACTATGGCTACACCTTC. Amino acids: CASPPGGFNYGYTF.

The CDR3 DNA reads TGCGCCAGCAGCTTGGGTTGGGGCGCGGTGAACACTGAAGCTTTCTTT. It codes for CASSLGWGAVNTEAFF. This chain joins TRBV5-1 and TRBJ1-1; D is perhaps TRBD1 (5 bases). There are 16 residues in the CDR3. V lost 0 bases, J lost 0 bases, and 12 bases lay in between. In germline, CDR1 is SGHRS, CDR2 YFSETQ.